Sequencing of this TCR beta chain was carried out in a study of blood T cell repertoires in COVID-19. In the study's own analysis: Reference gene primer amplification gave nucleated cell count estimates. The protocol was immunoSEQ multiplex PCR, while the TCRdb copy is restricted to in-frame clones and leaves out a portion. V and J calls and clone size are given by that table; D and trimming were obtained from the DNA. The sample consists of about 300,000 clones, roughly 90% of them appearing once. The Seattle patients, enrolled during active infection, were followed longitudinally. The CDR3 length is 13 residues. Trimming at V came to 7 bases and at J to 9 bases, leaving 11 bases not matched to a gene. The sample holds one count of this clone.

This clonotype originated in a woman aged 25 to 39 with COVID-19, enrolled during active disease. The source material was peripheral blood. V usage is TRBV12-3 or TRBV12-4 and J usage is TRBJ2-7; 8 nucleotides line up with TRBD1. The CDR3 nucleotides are TGTGCCAGCACTTACCAGGGGGCCTCCCTGCAGTACTTC. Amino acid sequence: CASTYQGASLQYF.